The 27 T cell receptor beta chains presented below share a single source sample, sequenced in a study of OX40 agonist ivuxolimab in advanced cancers. Sequenced by immunoSEQ multiplex PCR; TCRdb stores in-frame clones only, minus some. The table lists tens of thousands of clones, around four fifths of them singletons. The source was CD4+ or CD8+ T cells sorted from blood, collected in a trial of the OX40 agonist ivuxolimab. The receptor set was obtained from an adult with an advanced solid tumor such as melanoma, head and neck, liver or kidney cancer.

Regarding this clone: Relative to the germline gene, one junction end is altered; a read error may explain this. The chain has TRBV7-7 and TRBJ2-1; D is ambiguous. This CDR3 is 15 amino acids long. Germline assignment: CDR1 SSHAT and CDR2 FNYEAQ (reference sequence). The CDR3 is CASSLGSERYNEQFF. Written as DNA, the CDR3 is TGTGCTAGCAGCTTAGGAAGTGAACGGTACAATGAGCAGTTCTTC.

The genes are TRBV4-1 and TRBJ2-7; 8 nucleotides match TRBD2. The CDR3 has 15 residues. Germline V gene lookup returns CDR1 MGHRA and CDR2 YSYEKL. V gave up 0 bases and J gave up 9 bases; unmatched junction bases: 10. The CDR3, as DNA: TGCGCCAGCAGCCAAGATCCGACTAGCGTTTTTAGGCAGTACTTC. It codes for CASSQDPTSVFRQYF.

This clone was detected a few times. The V gene is TRBV28, the J gene TRBJ2-1; 9 bases are a match to TRBD2. The length of the CDR3 is 18 residues. Germline lookup yields CDR1 MDHEN and CDR2 SYDVKM. J was trimmed by 3 bases and V by 2 bases; bases with no gene match: 11. Here the CDR3 DNA reads TGTGCCAGCAGTTTACAGTCCAAACTACTAGCGGGCTACAATGAGCAGTTCTTC. Protein: CASSLQSKLLAGYNEQFF.

This clone was seen just once. The chain links TRBV4-2 to TRBJ1-2; D unclear. Germline CDR1 is LGHNA and CDR2 is YNFKEQ. The CDR3 loop spans 15 amino acids. The ends were cut back, 1 base at V and 0 bases at J, with 9 bases in the middle. This chain's CDR3 is CASSQGTEANYGYTF. The CDR3 DNA reads TGTGCCAGCAGCCAAGGGACCGAAGCTAACTATGGCTACACCTTC.

The chain recombines TRBV7-9 with TRBJ1-3, with D tentatively TRBD1 (5 bases). Germline CDR1 SEHNR, CDR2 FQNEAQ (reference sequence). Trimming stripped 2 bases from V and 0 bases from J, with 14 bases between. The CDR3 covers 17 residues. The CDR3 sequence is CASSLTRGPISGNTIYF. The CDR3 DNA follows: TGTGCCAGCAGCTTAACGCGGGGACCCATCTCTGGAAACACCATATATTTT.

V and J are TRBV29-1 and TRBJ1-1, with a possible D match to TRBD1 (5 bases). This CDR3 spans 15 amino acids. Germline V lookup: CDR1 SQVTM, CDR2 ANQGSEA. The V and J ends lost 0 bases and 5 bases respectively, with 16 bases between them. The CDR3 loop is CSVEDLTGGWTEAFF. CDR3 DNA: TGCAGCGTTGAAGATCTCACAGGCGGTTGGACTGAAGCTTTCTTT.

V usage is TRBV28 and J usage is TRBJ2-1; the D gene could be TRBD1 or TRBD2 (5 bases each). In germline, CDR1 is MDHEN, CDR2 SYDVKM. V was shortened by 8 bases and J by 6 bases, with 14 bases between the two germline ends. This CDR3 spans 13 amino acids. Here the CDR3 reads CASRQGTINEQFF. CDR3 nucleotides: TGTGCCAGCCGCCAAGGGACCATCAATGAGCAGTTCTTC.

This rearrangement joins TRBV6-5 to TRBJ1-5; D is uncertain. V dropped 6 bases and J dropped 4 bases, with 10 bases sitting between them. The germline gives CDR1 MNHEY, CDR2 SVGAGI. The CDR3 spans 13 residues. The CDR3 nucleotides are TGTGCCAGCAGGCCCACGAGGAATCAGCCCCAGCATTTT. This translates into CASRPTRNQPQHF.

The V and J genes are TRBV19 and TRBJ1-3; possible D gene TRBD1, 5 bases. Germline values: CDR1 LNHDA, CDR2 SQIVND (reference sequence). The CDR3 length is 14 residues. Trimming took 1 base from V and 4 from J, leaving 8 bases between them. The DNA for the CDR3 is TGTGCCAGTAGTATAGGCAGGGAGGGAAACACCATATATTTT. As protein: CASSIGREGNTIYF.

The chain joins TRBV28 to TRBJ2-4, with no clear D. The V end was cut by 1 base, the J end by 0 bases, with 10 bases between. The CDR3 is 16 amino acids. Germline V gene lookup returns CDR1 MDHEN and CDR2 SYDVKM. The CDR3 here is CASSLYLRVAKNIQYF. CDR3 DNA sequence: TGTGCCAGCAGTTTATACCTCCGGGTAGCCAAAAACATTCAGTACTTC. Supplemented by reference TRBV28 and TRBJ2-4, the full variable domain reads DVKVTQSSRYLVKRTGEKVFLECVQDMDHENMFWYRQDPGLGLRLIYFSYDVKMKEKGDIPEGYSVSREKKERFSLILESASTNQTSMYLCASSLYLRVAKNIQYFGAGTRLSVL.

The gene calls are TRBV9 and TRBJ2-1; weak D call: TRBD1 (6 bases). The germline CDR1 and CDR2 sequences are SGDLS and YYNGEE. The V end lost 1 base, the J end lost 8 bases, and 16 bases lay between the germline ends. The CDR3 runs to 15 residues. The CDR3 loop reads CASSVRPEGVHEQFF. The DNA of the CDR3 is TGTGCCAGCAGCGTACGGCCCGAGGGGGTCCATGAGCAGTTCTTC.

The chain uses TRBV27 and TRBJ2-1, with TRBD2 matching 11 bases. Germline lookup yields CDR1 MNHEY and CDR2 SMNVEV (reference sequence). The length of the CDR3 is 17 residues. V was pared by 5 bases and J by 4 bases, with 10 bases of the junction left unmatched. The CDR3 region has the DNA TGTGCCAGCAGTCCAACGACTAGCGGGGTTAAATACAATGAGCAGTTCTTC. This gives the protein CASSPTTSGVKYNEQFF.

The V gene is TRBV4-1, the J gene TRBJ2-5; TRBD2 matches 12 bases. V trimming: 4 bases; J trimming: 6 bases; junction bases outside the gene matches: 15. Germline CDR1 MGHRA, CDR2 YSYEKL. The CDR3 is made up of 18 amino acids. CDR3 nucleotides: TGCGCCAGCAGCCCCCGGTGGGCTAGCGGGAGGGCCGGGAAGACCCAGTACTTC. Protein sequence: CASSPRWASGRAGKTQYF.

This sequence joins TRBV28 and TRBJ2-7, with 8 bases aligning to TRBD1. CDR1 is MDHEN, CDR2 SYDVKM, per germline. The CDR3 covers 15 residues. V was clipped by 6 bases and J by 2 bases; unmatched bases: 9. The CDR3 reads CASSPRDRPTYEQYF. The CDR3 DNA reads as TGTGCCAGCAGCCCCCGGGACAGGCCAACCTACGAGCAGTACTTC.

The chain uses TRBV28 and TRBJ2-1; either TRBD1 or TRBD2 may fit D (5 bases each). The CDR3 runs to 13 residues. CDR1 is MDHEN and CDR2 is SYDVKM in the germline V gene. The V gene lost 4 bases and the J gene lost 3 bases, with 7 bases spanning the gap. Here the CDR3 reads CASSWGIYNEQFF. The CDR3 DNA sequence: TGTGCCAGCAGTTGGGGGATCTACAATGAGCAGTTCTTC. Complete variable domain (other parts from reference TRBV28 and TRBJ2-1): DVKVTQSSRYLVKRTGEKVFLECVQDMDHENMFWYRQDPGLGLRLIYFSYDVKMKEKGDIPEGYSVSREKKERFSLILESASTNQTSMYLCASSWGIYNEQFFGPGTRLTVL.

The J gene is TRBJ2-5, the V gene TRBV28, with D hard to call. Matching the DNA end better, TRBJ2-7 makes the J call doubtful. Per germline, CDR1 MDHEN and CDR2 SYDVKM. CDR3 size: 11 residues. The CDR3 sequence is CASSFNYEQYF. The DNA for the CDR3 is TGTGCCAGCAGTTTTAATTACGAGCAGTACTTC.

V usage is TRBV5-5 and J usage is TRBJ1-1; D is undetermined. Germline V gene sequence: CDR1 SGHKS, CDR2 YYEKEE (reference sequence). V was trimmed by 5 bases and J by 1 base, leaving 9 bases between them. CDR3 size: 13 residues. The CDR3: CASSMEPNTEAFF. DNA of the CDR3: TGTGCCAGCAGTATGGAACCGAACACTGAAGCTTTCTTT.

V usage is TRBV27 and J usage is TRBJ1-2; 10 bases line up with TRBD1. J was trimmed by 4 bases and V by 5 bases; bases with no gene match: 4. CDR1 and CDR2 (germline): MNHEY, SMNVEV (reference sequence). The CDR3 is 14 amino acids. DNA of the CDR3: TGTGCCAGCAGTCCGGGACAGGGGACCTATGGCTACACCTTC. It translates to CASSPGQGTYGYTF.

The gene calls are TRBV11-3 and TRBJ2-7, with D tentatively TRBD2 (6 bases). CDR3 length: 16 amino acids. CDR1 and CDR2 from the germline V gene are SGHNT and YENEEA. V was cut by 3 bases and J by 3 bases, with 18 bases left in between. CDR3: CASSFIRQGGDYEQYF. As DNA, the CDR3 is TGTGCCAGCAGCTTCATACGCCAGGGAGGAGACTACGAGCAGTACTTC.

This clone is a singleton in its sample. The V gene is TRBV6-5, the J gene TRBJ2-7; D may be TRBD1 or TRBD2 (5 bases each). Trimming took off 5 bases at V and 3 bases at J, with 14 bases between the two ends. Germline V gives CDR1 MNHEY, CDR2 SVGAGI. The CDR3 loop spans 14 amino acids. The CDR3 DNA reads TGTGCCAGCAGTACGGGGACGTGGGACTACGAGCAGTACTTC. Its translation is CASSTGTWDYEQYF.

V gene TRBV28 combines with J gene TRBJ2-7; perhaps TRBD2 as D (5 bases). The CDR3 spans 14 residues. Trimming took 4 bases from V and 4 from J, leaving 14 bases between them. Germline V gives CDR1 MDHEN, CDR2 SYDVKM. This CDR3 reads CASSYPGNKYEQYF. As DNA, the CDR3 is TGTGCCAGCAGTTACCCCGGGAACAAATACGAGCAGTACTTC.

This rearrangement joins TRBV6-6 to TRBJ2-3; TRBD2 is a possible D gene (6 bases). CDR3 size: 14 residues. V was pared by 9 bases and J by 2 bases, with 15 bases between. Germline V gives CDR1 MNHNY, CDR2 SVGAGI (reference sequence). CDR3 DNA: TGTGCCAGTAAGGCGGGGATTAACACAGATACGCAGTATTTT. This translates into CASKAGINTDTQYF.

The rearrangement uses TRBV4-1 and TRBJ1-5; 7 bases are shared with TRBD1. V lost 1 base and J lost 3; bases outside the gene matches: 6. Germline V gene data show CDR1 as MGHRA and CDR2 as YSYEKL. This CDR3 spans 16 amino acids. CDR3 residues: CASSQAGDRFNQPQHF. CDR3 in DNA: TGCGCCAGCAGCCAAGCTGGGGACAGATTCAATCAGCCCCAGCATTTT.

This chain links TRBV28 with TRBJ1-4; D may be TRBD1 (6 bases). CDR1 MDHEN and CDR2 SYDVKM come from the germline V gene. This CDR3 is 15 amino acids long. Trimming stripped 2 bases from V and 4 bases from J, with 11 bases between. CDR3 DNA: TGTGCCAGCAGTTTAGTAGGGGGGCGTAATGAAAAACTGTTTTTT. Amino acid sequence: CASSLVGGRNEKLFF.

This clone was seen more than once but under ten times. The V gene is TRBV5-6, the J gene TRBJ1-5; D possibly corresponds to TRBD1 (6 bases). Trimming left V 4 bases short and J 2 bases short, with 13 bases between. Germline V lookup: CDR1 SGHDT, CDR2 YYEEEE. The CDR3 consists of 15 residues. The CDR3 nucleotides read TGTGCCAGCAGCGTGCAGGGGAGGCGCAATCAGCCCCAGCATTTT. This codes for CASSVQGRRNQPQHF.

In this sample, this clone turned up once. The DNA for the CDR3 is TGTGCCTGGAGTGTCGAAGACAGGCTGTTGCAGCCCCAGCATTTT. Protein sequence: CAWSVEDRLLQPQHF. The chain combines TRBV30 with TRBJ1-5; a possible D gene is TRBD1 (6 bases). Germline values: CDR1 GTSNPN, CDR2 SVGIG (reference sequence). This CDR3 is built from 15 residues. V lost 0 bases and J lost 7, with 16 bases in between.

The chain carries TRBV11-2 and TRBJ2-7; D unresolved. V was trimmed by 5 bases and J by 5 bases, leaving 7 bases between them. Germline V CDR1 and CDR2: SGHAT, FQNNGV. The CDR3 length is 11 residues. Here the CDR3 reads CASSRLDEQYF. Written as DNA, the CDR3 is TGTGCCAGCAGCCGCCTCGACGAGCAGTACTTC.